A single sample gave rise to the 25 T cell receptor beta chains below, sequenced in a study of shared clonotypes between healthy human individuals (dated by TCRdb to the early 2020s). Preparation of the library involved the immunoSEQ multiplex PCR assay. Held by TCRdb, this immuneACCESS table contains in-frame sequences only and omits some clones. Under half of the omission traces to an unresolved V gene where checked; the cause of the rest is unknown. The sample table contains roughly 2,300,000 clones; only one count was recorded for approximately 90% of them. The top ten constitute approximately 0.4% of the sample. Source material: naive CD4+ T cells from PBMCs. Read against the paper, the sample's cell subset or site label means: CD45RA+ positively selected. Every receptor here comes from a man aged 18 to 29 in good health. Some clones in this sample may be carry-over from other donors' samples.

The CDR3 is CASSLVTGDNQPQHF. Here the CDR3 DNA reads TGTGCCAGCAGTTTAGTGACAGGGGACAATCAGCCCCAGCATTTT. The rearrangement links TRBV28 to TRBJ1-5, with 8 bases lining up with TRBD1. The length of the CDR3 is 15 residues. Germline-derived CDR1 and CDR2 are MDHEN and SYDVKM. J was trimmed by 3 bases and V by 2 bases; bases with no gene match: 3. The full variable domain, its missing parts supplied by reference TRBV28 and TRBJ1-5, is DVKVTQSSRYLVKRTGEKVFLECVQDMDHENMFWYRQDPGLGLRLIYFSYDVKMKEKGDIPEGYSVSREKKERFSLILESASTNQTSMYLCASSLVTGDNQPQHFGDGTRLSIL.

J is TRBJ2-1 and V is TRBV11-3; 13 nucleotides align to TRBD2. Germline loops: CDR1 SGHNT, CDR2 YENEEA. This CDR3 is 15 amino acids long. V gave up 4 bases and J gave up 6 bases; unmatched junction bases: 3. CDR3 bases: TGTGCCAGCAGCTCACTAGCGGGAGGGCCCAATGAGCAGTTCTTC. Translating gives CASSSLAGGPNEQFF.

About this clone: The same CDR3 is also encoded by other DNA sequences in this sample. The chain couples TRBV28 to TRBJ2-1; no clear D gene. CDR3 length: 12 residues. Germline CDR1 is MDHEN and CDR2 is SYDVKM. V was cut by 5 bases and J by 6 bases, with 8 bases left in between. The DNA for the CDR3 is TGTGCCAGCAGTAGCACGGGCAATGAGCAGTTCTTC. It codes for CASSSTGNEQFF. Filled out from reference TRBV28 and TRBJ2-1, the complete variable domain reads DVKVTQSSRYLVKRTGEKVFLECVQDMDHENMFWYRQDPGLGLRLIYFSYDVKMKEKGDIPEGYSVSREKKERFSLILESASTNQTSMYLCASSSTGNEQFFGPGTRLTVL.

With regard to this clone: The sample has other DNA sequences that encode this CDR3 too. This chain links TRBV19 with TRBJ1-1, with TRBD1 as a possible D gene (6 bases). Germline V lookup: CDR1 LNHDA, CDR2 SQIVND (reference sequence). The V end was cut by 5 bases, the J end by 1 base, with 11 bases between. The CDR3 has 14 amino acids. The DNA of the CDR3 is TGTGCCAGTAGTCGCGGGGGCAGGAACACTGAAGCTTTCTTT. It translates to CASSRGGRNTEAFF.

The chain couples TRBV7-2 to TRBJ1-4, with TRBD1 matching over 7 bases. This CDR3 region has 14 residues. The J segment lost 7 bases and the V segment lost 5 bases, leaving 7 bases of the junction unmatched. Germline V CDR1 and CDR2: SGHTA, FQGNSA. The CDR3 loop reads CASSQTGTGEKLFF. The CDR3 region has the DNA TGTGCCAGCAGCCAGACAGGGACGGGTGAAAAACTGTTTTTT.

This sequence joins TRBV29-1 and TRBJ2-7; 7 nucleotides align to TRBD1. The germline CDR1 and CDR2 sequences are SQVTM and ANQGSEA. The CDR3 has 17 residues. The V gene end was trimmed by 0 bases and the J gene end by 2 bases; junction bases not matched to a gene: 13. In DNA, the CDR3 is TGCAGCGTTGAAGATCCGTCTGGGGCAGGGGGTACCTACGAGCAGTACTTC. The encoded protein is CSVEDPSGAGGTYEQYF.

CDR3 coding DNA: TGTGCCTGGAGGGATGGGGGGGAAGCTTTCTTT. Its translation: CAWRDGGEAFF. The chain employs TRBV30 and TRBJ1-1, with a possible D match to TRBD1 (5 bases). V lost 3 bases to trimming and J lost 8 bases, with 10 bases between them. This CDR3 has 11 amino acids. CDR1 is GTSNPN, CDR2 SVGIG, per germline (reference sequence). Supplemented by reference TRBV30 and TRBJ1-1, the full variable domain reads SQTIHQWPATLVQPVGSPLSLECTVEGTSNPNLYWYRQAAGRGLQLLFYSVGIGQISSEVPQNLSASRPQDRQFILSSKKLLLSDSGFYLCAWRDGGEAFFGQGTRLTVV.

The rearrangement joins TRBV30 to TRBJ1-6; 7 nucleotides line up with TRBD1. The germline V gene has CDR1 GTSNPN and CDR2 SVGIG (reference sequence). Germline trimming cut 2 bases from V and 7 bases from J; bases unmatched to any gene: 2. This CDR3 comprises 13 residues. The CDR3 protein is CAWSTGENSPLHF. The CDR3 bases are TGTGCCTGGAGTACAGGGGAGAATTCACCCCTCCACTTT.

The chain employs TRBV11-2 and TRBJ1-2, with D unresolved. The CDR3 has 14 residues. With 5 bases removed from V and 7 bases from J, the gap between germline ends came to 17 bases. CDR1 and CDR2 (germline): SGHAT, FQNNGV. Here the CDR3 DNA reads TGTGCCAGCAGCCCGGGCCCGGGCCCTCCTGGCTACACCTTC. Its protein product is CASSPGPGPPGYTF.

The chain carries TRBV11-2 and TRBJ1-1; TRBD1 might be the D (5 bases). The V gene lost 3 bases and the J gene lost 4 bases, with 9 bases spanning the gap. The CDR3 is made up of 13 amino acids. The germline gives CDR1 SGHAT, CDR2 FQNNGV. In DNA form, the CDR3 reads TGTGCCAGCAGCTTCGGGGGGACCACTGAAGCTTTCTTT. It encodes CASSFGGTTEAFF.

The chain employs TRBV28 and TRBJ2-2; the match to TRBD2 covers 14 bases. J was trimmed by 3 bases and V by 3 bases; bases with no gene match: 12. This CDR3 is 20 amino acids long. Germline-derived CDR1 and CDR2 are MDHEN and SYDVKM. This CDR3 reads CASSFEGTSGSRLYTGELFF. CDR3 in DNA: TGTGCCAGCAGTTTCGAGGGGACTAGCGGGAGTAGGTTGTACACCGGGGAGCTGTTTTTT.

With regard to this clone: Other nucleotide sequences from this sample produce the same CDR3. This chain links TRBV18 with TRBJ1-1; D possibly corresponds to TRBD1 (6 bases). Germline V gene data show CDR1 as KGHSH and CDR2 as LQKENI. Trimming took 6 bases from V and 1 from J, leaving 9 bases between them. The CDR3 is 13 residues long. CDR3 protein: CASSQQGNTEAFF. The CDR3 nucleotides are TGTGCCAGCTCCCAACAGGGGAACACTGAAGCTTTCTTT.

J is TRBJ2-5 and V is TRBV2; D perhaps matches TRBD1 (6 bases). CDR1 and CDR2 from the germline V gene are SNHLY and FYNNEI. The CDR3 is 13 residues long. The ends were cut back, 11 bases at V and 5 bases at J, with 18 bases in the middle. This chain's CDR3 is CARTSDSMETQYF. The CDR3 DNA follows: TGTGCCCGAACCTCGGACAGTATGGAGACCCAGTACTTC.

A word on this clone: Other DNA sequences of this sample code for an identical CDR3. This sequence joins TRBV7-9 and TRBJ2-5, with 10 bases lining up with TRBD2. Germline assignment: CDR1 SEHNR and CDR2 FQNEAQ (reference sequence). Germline trimming cut 4 bases from V and 1 base from J; bases unmatched to any gene: 3. The CDR3 is 15 residues long. CDR3 in amino acids: CASSWTSGVQETQYF. The CDR3 bases are TGTGCCAGCAGCTGGACTAGCGGAGTCCAAGAGACCCAGTACTTC.

This chain uses TRBV5-6 with TRBJ1-3; maybe TRBD1 (5 bases). The CDR3 is made up of 16 amino acids. Trimming left V 2 bases short and J 3 bases short, with 15 bases between. Germline CDR1 and CDR2: SGHDT and YYEEEE. The CDR3 reads CASSFIPGLGGNTIYF. DNA of the CDR3: TGTGCCAGCAGCTTTATTCCGGGGCTAGGTGGAAACACCATATATTTT.

V and J are TRBV11-2 and TRBJ2-1; TRBD1 aligns across 9 bases. The germline gives CDR1 SGHAT, CDR2 FQNNGV. V lost 6 bases and J lost 10; bases outside the gene matches: 19. The CDR3 has 17 amino acids. The CDR3 sequence: CASSLLGDRVHQGEQFF. CDR3 nucleotides: TGTGCCAGCAGTCTCCTCGGGGACAGGGTTCACCAAGGGGAGCAGTTCTTC.

The chain links TRBV19 to TRBJ1-5, with TRBD1 matching over 8 bases. This CDR3 region has 16 residues. With 10 bases clipped from V and 6 bases from J, the junction kept 17 bases outside the gene matches. Germline-derived CDR1 and CDR2 are LNHDA and SQIVND (reference sequence). CDR3 sequence (DNA): TGTGCCACCAAGGAGGCGGGCAGGGGGCCCCGTCAGCCCCAGCATTTT. This sequence encodes CATKEAGRGPRQPQHF.

The chain recombines TRBV7-2 with TRBJ2-3; 12 bases are shared with TRBD2. This CDR3 has 17 residues. Germline loops: CDR1 SGHTA, CDR2 FQGNSA. V lost 5 bases to trimming and J lost 3 bases; unmatched junction nucleotides: 9. This CDR3 is CASSLGLAGQGTDTQYF. Written as DNA, the CDR3 is TGTGCCAGCAGCCTGGGACTAGCGGGTCAAGGTACAGATACGCAGTATTTT.

V usage is TRBV7-9 and J usage is TRBJ1-2; no clear D. V dropped 0 bases and J dropped 6 bases, with 11 bases sitting between them. This CDR3 region has 14 residues. Per germline, CDR1 SEHNR and CDR2 FQNEAQ (reference sequence). The CDR3 coding sequence is TGTGCCAGCAGCTTAGCCACCCTACTGGATGGCTACACCTTC. Translation gives CASSLATLLDGYTF.

As concerns this clone: Other DNA sequences from this sample encode an identical CDR3 as well. The chain employs TRBV28 and TRBJ1-5; D remains unclear. Germline values: CDR1 MDHEN, CDR2 SYDVKM. The CDR3 length is 15 residues. V lost 6 bases and J 0 bases, leaving 12 bases between the germline ends. CDR3 protein: CASSPTGYSNQPQHF. CDR3 coding DNA: TGTGCCAGCAGCCCCACGGGTTATAGCAATCAGCCCCAGCATTTT.

This clone was detected only once. Different DNA sequences within this sample yield the same CDR3. The rearrangement joins TRBV2 to TRBJ2-7; no firm D call. Trimming took off 3 bases at V and 1 base at J, with 4 bases between the two ends. Per the germline V gene, CDR1 is SNHLY and CDR2 is FYNNEI. The CDR3 contains 12 residues. The CDR3 nucleotides are TGTGCCAGCAGTGACGGATCCTACGAGCAGTACTTC. This encodes CASSDGSYEQYF.

CDR3 bases: TGTGCCAGCAGCCTCAGCCGAAACACAGATACGCAGTATTTT. This gives the protein CASSLSRNTDTQYF. The chain is built from TRBV7-2 and TRBJ2-3; D is ambiguous. CDR3 length: 14 residues. V lost 5 bases, J lost 2 bases, and 11 bases lay in between. Germline CDR1 is SGHTA and CDR2 is FQGNSA. Using reference TRBV7-2 and TRBJ2-3 for the parts outside the CDR3, the full variable domain is GAGVSQSPSNKVTEKGKDVELRCDPISGHTALYWYRQSLGQGLEFLIYFQGNSAPDKSGLPSDRFSAERTGGSVSTLTIQRTQQEDSAVYLCASSLSRNTDTQYFGPGTRLTVL.

V is TRBV30 and J is TRBJ1-2; a weak D match, TRBD1 (5 bases). This CDR3 has 15 amino acids. Germline V lookup: CDR1 GTSNPN, CDR2 SVGIG (reference sequence). Trimming cost V 1 base and J 5 bases, with 17 bases left between them. The CDR3 DNA reads as TGTGCCTGGAGTGCGGTTTACAGGACGGTGTATGGCTACACCTTC. Amino acid sequence: CAWSAVYRTVYGYTF.

V is TRBV5-4 and J is TRBJ2-7; 11 bases match TRBD1. CDR3 length equals 18 residues. Germline values: CDR1 SGHNT, CDR2 YYREEE (reference sequence). V lost 0 bases, J lost 2 bases, and 10 bases stayed unmatched. The CDR3 nucleotides read TGTGCCAGCAGCTTGGGGGACAGGGGGATTTCCGTTACCTACGAGCAGTACTTC. Residues: CASSLGDRGISVTYEQYF. Full variable domain (remainder filled in from reference TRBV5-4 and TRBJ2-7): ETGVTQSPTHLIKTRGQQVTLRCSSQSGHNTVSWYQQALGQGPQFIFQYYREEENGRGNFPPRFSGLQFPNYSSELNVNALELDDSALYLCASSLGDRGISVTYEQYFGPGTRLTVT.

The chain combines TRBV29-1 with TRBJ2-1, with D tentatively TRBD2 (6 bases). The CDR3 is 14 residues long. V was pared by 1 base and J by 2 bases, with 9 bases between. The germline CDR1 and CDR2 sequences are SQVTM and ANQGSEA. For the CDR3, the DNA is TGCAGCGTTGAAGTGGGGAGGCCCTACAATGAGCAGTTCTTC. It codes for CSVEVGRPYNEQFF.